The rows below give T cell receptor beta chains drawn from one sample of a study of cytomegalovirus exposure and HLA in healthy donors. Clones were read by immunoSEQ multiplex PCR, and TCRdb kept only the in-frame ones, dropping some. The record lists around 140,000 clones, of which the ten most abundant hold 0.9% to 1%. Sequenced sample: PBMCs. The origin of the receptors is a male donor in good health and CMV-seronegative. CDR3s leave out the opening cysteine and the closing phenylalanine or tryptophan. Fields, in order: CDR3 protein, V gene, J gene.

ASSTTIHPRDNNYGYT	TRBV18	TRBJ1-2
ASSNRDTEAF	TRBV19	TRBJ1-1
ASSPSPDRALYEQY	TRBV27	TRBJ2-7
ASSLPREDRVYQPQH	TRBV27	TRBJ1-5
ASSIAGNTGELF	TRBV19	TRBJ2-2
ASSPGTEETQY	TRBV14	TRBJ2-5
ASSELTGGLSENYT	TRBV6-1	TRBJ1-2
ASSTWGLAGRAGDHEQF	TRBV13	TRBJ2-1
ASALTENTGELF	TRBV19	TRBJ2-2
ASGLDRVPYEQY	TRBV12-5	TRBJ2-7
ASSLKEWGAGELF	TRBV5-6	TRBJ2-2
ASSPQRHSYEQY	TRBV14	TRBJ2-7
ASTLGRADTEAF	TRBV6-6	TRBJ1-1
ASSYSLGQMNTEAF	TRBV6-5	TRBJ1-1
ASSYHAQGYEQY	TRBV6-6	TRBJ2-7
ASSERHEKLF	TRBV2	TRBJ1-4
ASSPLGDRKQPEAF	TRBV19	TRBJ1-1
AWTPGQVNQPQH	TRBV30	TRBJ1-5
ASSQMTSGVWNEKLF	TRBV5-6	TRBJ1-4
ASSLVGGQETQY	TRBV7-3	TRBJ2-5
ASSPEIGGGTIY	TRBV18	TRBJ1-3
ASSEGTVRPQH	TRBV6-1	TRBJ1-5
ASSLGGAAETQY	TRBV7-3	TRBJ2-5
ASTSGFTYEQY	TRBV2	TRBJ2-7